The sequence of this T cell receptor (beta chain) was determined in a study of blood T cell repertoires in COVID-19. Study-level information: T cells, B-cell-depleted T cells, or PBMCs provided the cDNA or gDNA that served as material.

Only in-frame clones appear in the TCRdb table, and some are missing; sequencing was by immunoSEQ multiplex PCR. This sample carries over 130,000 clones, approximately 80% of them seen once, and the ten largest clones take about 1.5%. Germline V lookup: CDR1 MNHNS, CDR2 SASEGT. V gave up 4 bases and J gave up 6 bases; unmatched junction bases: 16. This CDR3 comprises 17 residues. The J gene is TRBJ1-1, the V gene TRBV6-1, with TRBD1 identical over 8 bases. The source material was PBMCs or T cells enriched from blood (not recorded which). The sequence came from a woman aged 18-29 years who had been exposed to COVID-19. CDR3 bases: TGTGCCAGCAGTGCCAGCATCCGCAGGGGGCGAGTAGCTGAAGCTTTCTTT. Amino acid sequence: CASSASIRRGRVAEAFF.